This T cell receptor (beta chain) is drawn from a study of STAT3 mutations in large granular lymphocyte leukemia (dated by TCRdb to between 2018 and 2021). About the investigation overall: About half of the T-LGLL patients who underwent longitudinal sequencing carried canonical activating STAT3 mutations. More than half of T-LGLL patients received one or more immunosuppressive therapy regimens, with hematologic response in less than 50% of those treated. As controls, the study also included longitudinal sequencing of a couple of patients with natural killer LGL leukemia. Patients with T-cell large granular lymphocyte leukemia underwent serial deep sequencing of TCRbeta CDR3 and STAT3 to reconstruct clonal hierarchy and dynamics. From an initial cohort of 207 LGL patients, 15 to 20 representative T-LGLL cases were selected for longitudinal TCRbeta and STAT3 sequencing. Patients were sequenced at approximately 4 time points on average, with the number of samplings per patient ranging from 2 to 8. The research as a whole found: Dominant TCR clone burden was found to exceed STAT3 mutant burden in several patients, suggesting that STAT3 mutation arose secondarily within a pre-expanded clone. The linking of therapy response to changes in TCR clonal burden was complicated by variable intervals between samplings and differing treatment regimens. Because no samples were available when a clone first appeared, clonal expansion had to be inferred from samplings taken at other points. At least one immunodominant TCRbeta clonotype was present in every T-LGLL patient, and multiple immunodominant subclonotypes appeared in about half of the T-LGLL patients. TCR clonotype switching after therapy was observed in about 30% of the 18 patients, and all newly emerging clones were found to be STAT3 wild type. Because codominant clonotypes persisted in some patients, a small but highly pathogenic clone may have been missed.

As concerns this clone: It has no known antigen specificity. No base quality values were provided; no much bigger clone lies one nucleotide off.

DNA was extracted from blood mononuclear cells, and the same DNA was used for both TCR and STAT3 sequencing. The CDR3, cysteine through phenylalanine, is 14 amino acids long. The only DNA kept is the CDR3, 42 bases in frame from the first base. The germline V and J ends show losses of 7 bases and 2 bases respectively, and no gene match explains 7 bases of the junction. The germline V gene encodes CDR1 SNHLY and CDR2 FYNNEI. TCRbeta libraries were sequenced on an Illumina MiSeq, averaging roughly 41,000 productive templates per sample. Using multiplex PCR amplification, the immunoSEQ assay generated the TCRbeta CDR3 libraries. In the authors' own workflow: Repertoire diversity was calculated as previously defined, with values near 0 taken to indicate extremely monoclonal samples. Sourced from immuneACCESS, this table was stored by TCRdb with only in-frame sequences that have V and J called. A share of the clones is absent; for the studies checked, an unresolved V gene accounts for under half, and the remainder has no known explanation. V and J calls and clone size follow that table, whereas D and trimming were derived from the DNA. The table for this sample lists roughly 12,000 clones; about 85% of them were counted only once. The ten most abundant clones make up 85% to 90% of the sample.

The chain was built from TRBV2 and TRBJ1-1; 7 central bases correspond to TRBD1. This clonotype was obtained from a man at least 80 years old with T-cell large granular lymphocyte leukemia. Some clones in this sample may be carry-over from other donors' samples. The age is the age at diagnosis. The specimen sequenced was peripheral blood mononuclear cells. The nucleotides read TGTGCCAGCACTAAGGGACAGCAAAACACTGAAGCTTTCTTT. Its translation is CASTKGQQNTEAFF.